These 30 T cell receptor beta chains were all obtained from the same sample, sequenced in a study of blood T cell repertoires in COVID-19. Measured with immunoSEQ multiplex PCR; TCRdb has only the in-frame clones, and not every one. This sample has more than 250,000 clones; approximately 83% occur once, and the top ten carry over 2%. The material sequenced was peripheral blood. Source of these receptors: a woman aged 25 to 39 who had recovered from COVID-19.

This chain links TRBV6-5 with TRBJ2-2, with 8 bases that match TRBD1. Germline assignment: CDR1 MNHEY and CDR2 SVGAGI. The CDR3 has 15 amino acids. After removal of 4 bases from V and 3 bases from J, the junction contained 4 bases not matched to a gene. The CDR3 coding sequence is TGTGCCAGCAGTTTAACAGGGGGGTACACCGGGGAGCTGTTTTTT. This translates into CASSLTGGYTGELFF.

The J gene is TRBJ2-3, the V gene TRBV7-3; possible D gene TRBD2, 6 bases. Germline CDR1 and CDR2: SGHTA and FQGTGA. The V gene lost 5 bases and the J gene lost 0 bases, with 9 bases spanning the gap. The CDR3 length is 14 residues. The DNA of the CDR3 is TGTGCCAGCAGCCAAGGGACTAGCACAGATACGCAGTATTTT. Translating it yields CASSQGTSTDTQYF.

The chain combines TRBV7-2 with TRBJ2-3; 7 positions match TRBD2. V shed 11 bases, J shed 5 bases, and the junction held 7 bases outside the gene matches. Germline CDR1 reads SGHTA; CDR2 reads FQGNSA. The CDR3 runs 12 residues. The CDR3 spells CAGEGFEDTQYF. CDR3 coding DNA: TGTGCCGGGGAGGGCTTTGAAGATACGCAGTATTTT. Full variable domain (remainder filled in from reference TRBV7-2 and TRBJ2-3): GAGVSQSPSNKVTEKGKDVELRCDPISGHTALYWYRQSLGQGLEFLIYFQGNSAPDKSGLPSDRFSAERTGGSVSTLTIQRTQQEDSAVYLCAGEGFEDTQYFGPGTRLTVL.

This clone was detected a few times. The chain is built from TRBV24-1 and TRBJ2-1, with 9 positions matching TRBD2. Germline V lookup: CDR1 KGHDR, CDR2 SFDVKD. The CDR3 is 19 residues long. Unmatched junction bases numbered 17, after V lost 4 bases and J lost 5 bases. The CDR3 loop is CATSELGRGGRAVDNEQFF. In DNA form, the CDR3 reads TGTGCCACCAGTGAGCTGGGACGGGGCGGGAGGGCCGTGGACAATGAGCAGTTCTTC.

The gene calls are TRBV7-2 and TRBJ2-3; D may be TRBD2 (5 bases). CDR1 and CDR2 (germline): SGHTA, FQGNSA. The length of the CDR3 is 15 residues. The V gene lost 1 base and the J gene lost 7 bases, with 15 bases spanning the gap. The CDR3 sequence: CASSLVALDTYTQYF. The DNA for the CDR3 is TGTGCCAGCAGCTTAGTGGCACTAGACACTTATACGCAGTATTTT.

The chain uses TRBV9 and TRBJ2-2; TRBD2 matches at 16 bases. The CDR3 covers 19 residues. After removal of 3 bases from V and 9 bases from J, the junction contained 14 bases not matched to a gene. Germline V lookup: CDR1 SGDLS, CDR2 YYNGEE. CDR3 amino acids: CASSAKSGTSGRGNRELFF. Written as DNA, the CDR3 is TGTGCCAGCAGCGCCAAGAGCGGGACTAGCGGGAGGGGGAACCGGGAGCTGTTTTTT. Variable domain in full (rest from reference TRBV9 and TRBJ2-2): DSGVTQTPKHLITATGQRVTLRCSPRSGDLSVYWYQQSLDQGLQFLIQYYNGEERAKGNILERFSAQQFPDLHSELNLSSLELGDSALYFCASSAKSGTSGRGNRELFFGEGSRLTVL.

V gene TRBV27 combines with J gene TRBJ2-7; D might be TRBD2 (7 bases). The CDR3 is 13 amino acids. Germline CDR1 reads MNHEY; CDR2 reads SMNVEV (reference sequence). V was cut by 7 bases and J by 3 bases, with 13 bases left in between. The CDR3 region is CASTGGLHYEQYF. CDR3 nucleotide sequence: TGTGCCAGCACCGGGGGGCTCCACTACGAGCAGTACTTC.

This rearrangement joins TRBV10-3 to TRBJ2-5; 12 bases agree with TRBD2. The CDR3 totals 18 residues. Germline-derived CDR1 and CDR2 are ENHRY and SYGVKD. Trimming took 0 bases from V and 5 from J; bases not matched to a gene: 10. This CDR3 is CAISESRGLAGSGETQYF. CDR3 DNA: TGTGCCATCAGTGAGTCGAGAGGACTAGCGGGGTCTGGGGAGACCCAGTACTTC.

The genes are TRBV9 and TRBJ1-2; D unresolved. CDR1 and CDR2 (germline): SGDLS, YYNGEE. Trimming took off 3 bases at V and 5 bases at J, with 14 bases between the two ends. The CDR3 loop spans 14 amino acids. The CDR3 DNA reads TGTGCCAGCAGCGAAATTCCTCCGGGGTATGGCTACACCTTC. Its translation is CASSEIPPGYGYTF.

This clone was seen just once. The chain is built from TRBV19 and TRBJ2-1; a weak D match, TRBD2 (6 bases). The germline V gene has CDR1 LNHDA and CDR2 SQIVND (reference sequence). V lost 4 bases, J lost 10 bases, and 23 bases lay in between. This CDR3 contains 16 residues. CDR3 nucleotides: TGTGCCAGTAGTACCCTCGGGAGCGGGCCTGCAAGGGAGCAGTTCTTC. Its translation: CASSTLGSGPAREQFF.

The chain couples TRBV9 to TRBJ1-1, with D possibly being TRBD1 (6 bases). Germline assignment: CDR1 SGDLS and CDR2 YYNGEE. This CDR3 comprises 14 residues. V lost 3 bases, J lost 6 bases, and 15 bases lay in between. The CDR3 DNA follows: TGTGCCAGCAGCGCCGGACAGTTACGCGCTGAAGCTTTCTTT. Its translation is CASSAGQLRAEAFF.

CDR3 amino acids: CASSDEREVQETQYF. DNA of the CDR3: TGTGCCAGCAGCGACGAGCGGGAGGTACAGGAGACCCAGTACTTC. V is TRBV6-2 or TRBV6-3 and J is TRBJ2-5; 9 bases map to TRBD2. Per germline, CDR1 MNHEY and CDR2 SVGEGT. CDR3 length equals 15 residues. V shed 6 bases and J 5 bases; nucleotides not matched to a gene: 10.

This clone was seen a handful of times. This chain links TRBV30 with TRBJ1-1; D is perhaps TRBD1 (5 bases). V shed 2 bases and J shed 4 bases, with 11 bases lying between them. The CDR3 sequence is 13 residues long. Germline V gene lookup returns CDR1 GTSNPN and CDR2 SVGIG (reference sequence). CDR3 in amino acids: CAWSKNGGTEAFF. The CDR3 DNA is TGTGCCTGGAGTAAAAACGGGGGCACTGAAGCTTTCTTT.

The V and J genes are TRBV4-2 and TRBJ2-7, with 7 bases lining up with TRBD2. V was pared by 1 base and J by 5 bases, with 11 bases of the junction left unmatched. The CDR3 is 16 residues long. CDR1 and CDR2 from the germline V gene are LGHNA and YNFKEQ. The CDR3 loop reads CASSQGKRGGRHEQYF. The CDR3 DNA is TGTGCCAGCAGCCAAGGTAAGCGCGGGGGTCGGCACGAGCAGTACTTC.

This chain connects TRBV14 to TRBJ1-1; 7 positions agree with TRBD1. The V segment lost 4 bases and the J segment 0 bases; nucleotides outside the gene matches: 14. The germline V gene encodes CDR1 SGHDN and CDR2 FVKESK. CDR3 length: 18 residues. The CDR3: CASSRIRDRITMNTEAFF. CDR3 bases: TGTGCCAGCAGCCGTATCCGGGACAGAATTACGATGAACACTGAAGCTTTCTTT. The entire variable domain, with the rest obtained from reference TRBV14 and TRBJ1-1, is as follows: EAGVTQFPSHSVIEKGQTVTLRCDPISGHDNLYWYRRVMGKEIKFLLHFVKESKQDESGMPNNRFLAERTGGTYSTLKVQPAELEDSGVYFCASSRIRDRITMNTEAFFGQGTRLTVV.

The chain carries TRBV19 and TRBJ2-7, with D possibly TRBD2 on 5 matching bases. Germline-derived CDR1 and CDR2 are LNHDA and SQIVND (reference sequence). Between the trimmed V and J ends, which lost 2 bases and 3 bases, there was a span of 8 bases. The CDR3 runs to 13 residues. CDR3 amino acids: CASSISDFYEQYF. The DNA of the CDR3 is TGTGCCAGTAGTATATCGGACTTCTACGAGCAGTACTTC.

The chain combines TRBV29-1 with TRBJ1-3, with D possibly TRBD1 on 6 matching bases. V shed 7 bases and J shed 4 bases, with 11 bases lying between them. The CDR3 is made up of 12 amino acids. The germline CDR1 and CDR2 sequences are SQVTM and ANQGSEA. The CDR3 nucleotides read TGCAGCGCCGGAGGACAGGGAAACACCATATATTTT. It encodes CSAGGQGNTIYF.

The genes are TRBV13 and TRBJ2-7; D remains ambiguous. Germline CDR1 is PRHDT and CDR2 is FYEKMQ (reference sequence). Trimming took off 0 bases at V and 6 bases at J, with 9 bases between the two ends. The CDR3 extends over 13 amino acids. CDR3 sequence reads: CASSLGLVPEQYF. The CDR3 coding sequence is TGTGCCAGCAGCTTAGGTTTAGTACCCGAGCAGTACTTC.

The chain has TRBV18 and TRBJ1-3; D ambiguous. V dropped 6 bases and J dropped 0 bases, with 12 bases sitting between them. The germline CDR1 and CDR2 sequences are KGHSH and LQKENI. CDR3 size: 15 residues. CDR3 sequence (DNA): TGTGCCAGCTCTCTCAGGATTCACTCTGGAAACACCATATATTTT. This sequence encodes CASSLRIHSGNTIYF.

The chain is built from TRBV5-4 and TRBJ1-1; 7 bases agree with TRBD1. The CDR3 runs 13 residues. V was clipped by 5 bases and J by 7 bases; unmatched bases: 8. Germline loops: CDR1 SGHNT, CDR2 YYREEE (reference sequence). DNA for the CDR3: TGTGCCAGCAGGACAGGGAGCAGTTTTGAAGCTTTCTTT. It codes for CASRTGSSFEAFF.

The genes are TRBV5-1 and TRBJ2-6; 7 bases match TRBD1. Per the germline V gene, CDR1 is SGHRS and CDR2 is YFSETQ. The CDR3 contains 14 residues. The CDR3 region has the DNA TGCGGAACAGGGGCGGACTCTGGGGCCAACGTCCTGACTTTC. Protein product: CGTGADSGANVLTF.

This rearrangement joins TRBV20-1 to TRBJ1-1, with D unresolved. Germline V gene data show CDR1 as DFQATT and CDR2 as SNEGSKA (reference sequence). The CDR3 has 11 amino acids. V shed 6 bases and J shed 8 bases, with 13 bases lying between them. The CDR3 is CSAPRGPEAFF. In DNA form, the CDR3 reads TGCAGTGCACCCCGCGGGCCCGAAGCTTTCTTT.

DNA for the CDR3: TGTGCCAGCAGTTACTCCGGACAGACTGAAGCTTTCTTT. It encodes CASSYSGQTEAFF. This chain connects TRBV6-2 or TRBV6-3 to TRBJ1-1; weak D call: TRBD1 (6 bases). Germline loops: CDR1 MNHEY, CDR2 SVGEGT. There are 13 residues in the CDR3. V lost 0 bases and J 5 bases, leaving 7 bases between the germline ends.

The rearrangement joins TRBV5-8 to TRBJ1-3, with D perhaps TRBD1 (5 bases). The CDR3 spans 14 residues. The V and J ends lost 6 bases and 1 base respectively, with 11 bases between them. Germline CDR1 reads SGHTS; CDR2 reads YDEGEE. The CDR3 spells CASNRQGSGNTIYF. As DNA, the CDR3 is TGTGCCAGCAATCGTCAGGGATCTGGAAACACCATATATTTT.

J is TRBJ2-2 and V is TRBV29-1; tentatively, D is TRBD2 (6 bases). Trimming pared 5 bases from V and 3 bases from J, leaving 7 bases between. This CDR3 is 12 amino acids long. Germline-derived CDR1 and CDR2 are SQVTM and ANQGSEA. The CDR3, as DNA: TGCAGCGTTTCGGGGGACACCGGGGAGCTGTTTTTT. Translated, it gives CSVSGDTGELFF.

Only one count was recorded for this clone. This chain joins TRBV24-1 and TRBJ2-3, with D perhaps matching TRBD1 (5 bases). The CDR3 sequence is 15 residues long. V was pared by 4 bases and J by 2 bases, with 12 bases between. The germline V gene encodes CDR1 KGHDR and CDR2 SFDVKD. CDR3 protein: CATSDQGAATDTQYF. The CDR3 region has the DNA TGTGCCACCAGTGACCAAGGGGCTGCCACAGATACGCAGTATTTT.

The rearrangement joins TRBV6-6 to TRBJ2-7, with D possibly matching TRBD2 (6 bases). The CDR3 totals 14 residues. Germline CDR1 reads MNHNY; CDR2 reads SVGAGI (reference sequence). V was pared by 6 bases and J by 5 bases, with 17 bases between. The DNA of the CDR3 is TGTGCCAGCAGCCTCGTCGGGAGTAACGACGAGCAGTACTTC. Protein sequence: CASSLVGSNDEQYF.

The J gene is TRBJ1-5, the V gene TRBV12-5; the D gene is possibly TRBD1 (6 bases). The CDR3 consists of 16 residues. V was trimmed by 5 bases and J by 1 base, leaving 15 bases between them. Germline values: CDR1 LGHNT, CDR2 FRNRAP. The CDR3 coding sequence is TGTGCTAGTGGTCCGCCTACCGGGACAAGCAATCAGCCCCAGCATTTT. It yields the protein CASGPPTGTSNQPQHF.

The rearrangement links TRBV27 to TRBJ2-5, with D uncertain. V gave up 0 bases and J gave up 5 bases, with 13 bases separating them. This CDR3 is 15 amino acids long. Per germline, CDR1 MNHEY and CDR2 SMNVEV (reference sequence). The CDR3: CASSLSFLRLETQYF. CDR3 coding DNA: TGTGCCAGCAGTTTATCGTTCCTTCGACTGGAGACCCAGTACTTC.

The gene calls are TRBV7-2 and TRBJ2-1; 14 bases match TRBD2. V lost 5 bases and J lost 8; bases outside the gene matches: 8. CDR1 is SGHTA, CDR2 FQGNSA, per germline. The CDR3 is 16 amino acids. Here the CDR3 reads CASSGTSGSGPYEQFF. DNA of the CDR3: TGTGCCAGCAGCGGGACTAGCGGGAGTGGCCCCTATGAGCAGTTCTTC.